The 15 T cell receptor beta chains given below trace back to one sample, sequenced in a study. TCRdb processed the 5' RACE reads anew with MiXCR; each CDR3 protein has one entry. The sample consists of roughly 69,000 distinct CDR3 sequences, less than 25% of them appearing once. Sequencing was performed on memory CD4+ T cells sorted from a lymph node. Noted subset: memory CD4+ T cells, CD4+CD45RO+CD25-. Source of these receptors: a female donor with breast cancer.

V usage is TRBV28 and J usage is TRBJ2-7; 9 bases are a match to TRBD2. The J segment lost 1 base and the V segment lost 2 bases, leaving 3 bases of the junction unmatched. Germline V CDR1 and CDR2: MDHEN, SYDVKM. This CDR3 is 15 amino acids long. As DNA, the CDR3 is TGTGCCAGCAGTTTAGCCAGCGGGGGGTCCTACGAGCAGTACTTC. Its translation is CASSLASGGSYEQYF. The complete variable domain, with remaining parts taken from reference TRBV28 and TRBJ2-7, reads DVKVTQSSRYLVKRTGEKVFLECVQDMDHENMFWYRQDPGLGLRLIYFSYDVKMKEKGDIPEGYSVSREKKERFSLILESASTNQTSMYLCASSLASGGSYEQYFGPGTRLTVT.

This rearrangement joins TRBV7-6 to TRBJ2-5, with no clear D. This CDR3 contains 15 residues. Germline CDR1 is SGHVS and CDR2 is FNYEAQ. Trimming cost V 5 bases and J 1 base, with 14 bases left between them. The CDR3 coding sequence is TGTGCCAGCAGCCCCCGACGGACCTTCCAAGAGACCCAGTACTTC. It yields the protein CASSPRRTFQETQYF.

This chain connects TRBV4-3 to TRBJ1-2, with D possibly being TRBD1 (5 bases). V lost 1 base, J lost 6 bases, and 9 bases lay in between. This CDR3 has 13 amino acids. Germline CDR1 LGHNA, CDR2 YSLEER. The DNA of the CDR3 is TGCGCCAGCAGCCAAGGGGCAGGGCATGGCTACACCTTC. Translated, it gives CASSQGAGHGYTF.

This clonotype showed up just a few times. The J gene is TRBJ1-5, the V gene TRBV28, with 8 bases lining up with TRBD1. The CDR3 is made up of 15 amino acids. Germline V gives CDR1 MDHEN, CDR2 SYDVKM. The V gene end was trimmed by 2 bases and the J gene end by 6 bases; junction bases not matched to a gene: 6. The CDR3 spells CASSLSGQGGQPQHF. CDR3 coding DNA: TGTGCCAGCAGTTTAAGCGGACAGGGTGGTCAGCCCCAGCATTTT.

A few counts support this clonotype. V and J are TRBV7-6 and TRBJ2-1; tentatively, D is TRBD2 (6 bases). This CDR3 has 16 residues. The germline gives CDR1 SGHVS, CDR2 FNYEAQ. The V gene lost 5 bases and the J gene lost 7 bases, with 21 bases spanning the gap. CDR3 sequence: CASSARSAGLGNEQFF. The CDR3 bases are TGTGCCAGCAGCGCCCGTAGCGCGGGGTTAGGAAATGAGCAGTTCTTC.

There are a few counts of this clonotype. The chain recombines TRBV20-1 with TRBJ2-4, with D unclear. Germline loops: CDR1 DFQATT, CDR2 SNEGSKA (reference sequence). The CDR3 consists of 10 residues. The germline V and J ends were trimmed by 7 bases and 7 bases, with 8 bases remaining between them. CDR3 residues: CSGLWNIQYF. CDR3 DNA: TGCAGTGGTTTGTGGAACATTCAGTACTTC.

As regards this clonotype: This may arise from a read error, as a much more abundant clone is one base away. The V and J genes are TRBV20-1 and TRBJ2-3, with D tentatively TRBD1 or TRBD2 (5 bases each). CDR1 is DFQATT and CDR2 is SNEGSKA in the germline V gene (reference sequence). The CDR3 is 15 residues long. Here the CDR3 DNA reads TGCAGTGCTGCTCTCCGGGACCCCTTCACAGGTACGCAGTATTTT. Amino acids: CSAALRDPFTGTQYF.

This clonotype came up many times. The chain is built from TRBV10-3 and TRBJ2-3; 8 bases map to TRBD1. The CDR3 totals 13 residues. After removal of 5 bases from V and 5 bases from J, the junction contained 3 bases not matched to a gene. Germline assignment: CDR1 ENHRY and CDR2 SYGVKD. Written as DNA, the CDR3 is TGTGCCATCAGTCAGGGGGCTGTAGATACGCAGTATTTT. Encoded protein: CAISQGAVDTQYF.

With regard to this clonotype: A much larger clone differs by one base, so this may be a read error. V is TRBV3-1 and J is TRBJ2-1; D ambiguous. Trimming removed 1 base from V and 12 bases from J, with 7 bases in between. Germline assignment: CDR1 LGHDT and CDR2 YNNKEL (reference sequence). This CDR3 is built from 11 residues. CDR3 protein: CASSQAIGQFF. In DNA, the CDR3 is TGTGCCAGCAGCCAAGCCATTGGGCAGTTCTTC.

For this clonotype: A much larger clone sits a single nucleotide away, making a read error possible. The rearrangement uses TRBV29-1 and TRBJ2-1, with 7 nucleotides matching TRBD1. The CDR3 spans 11 residues. Per the germline V gene, CDR1 is SQVTM and CDR2 is ANQGSEA. The CDR3 sequence: CGTVSYNEPFF. DNA of the CDR3: TGTGGGACAGTTTCCTACAATGAGCCGTTCTTC.

This clonotype occurred many times. The rearrangement joins TRBV5-1 to TRBJ2-7; D is unclear. This CDR3 contains 18 residues. V lost 0 bases and J lost 3, with 22 bases in between. Germline CDR1 SGHRS, CDR2 YFSETQ. Written as DNA, the CDR3 is TGCGCCAGCAGCTTGGAGGGCCCAACCTCCTGGGGAATCTACGAGCAGTACTTC. Amino acid sequence: CASSLEGPTSWGIYEQYF.

This clonotype was seen a few times. The chain combines TRBV6-6 with TRBJ2-7; TRBD1 might be the D (6 bases). With 6 bases removed from V and 0 bases from J, the gap between germline ends came to 9 bases. CDR3 length equals 13 residues. The germline gives CDR1 MNHNY, CDR2 SVGAGI (reference sequence). The CDR3 DNA is TGTGCCAGCAGGGAAGGGGGCTCCTACGAGCAGTACTTC. It specifies CASREGGSYEQYF.

In its sample, this clonotype was seen a few times. The chain couples TRBV9 to TRBJ2-2; 8 bases map to TRBD2. Germline CDR1 and CDR2: SGDLS and YYNGEE. V shed 4 bases and J 0 bases; nucleotides not matched to a gene: 8. There are 17 residues in the CDR3. DNA of the CDR3: TGTGCCAGCAGCCTAGCCGAAGCGGGGGCGAACACCGGGGAGCTGTTTTTT. Protein product: CASSLAEAGANTGELFF.

V and J are TRBV9 and TRBJ1-1, with a tentative D call TRBD1 (5 bases). The length of the CDR3 is 15 residues. CDR1 SGDLS and CDR2 YYNGEE come from the germline V gene. Trimming pared 4 bases from V and 7 bases from J, leaving 20 bases between. The CDR3 loop reads CASSPRSGKVGEAFF. The CDR3 region has the DNA TGTGCCAGCAGCCCCCGATCAGGGAAGGTGGGTGAAGCTTTCTTT.

The rearrangement links TRBV10-2 to TRBJ2-3; 12 bases map to TRBD2. This CDR3 spans 17 amino acids. The germline CDR1 and CDR2 sequences are WSHSY and SAAADI. V was clipped by 0 bases and J by 7 bases; unmatched bases: 8. Here the CDR3 DNA reads TGCGCCAGCAGTGAGTCGGGGAGACTAGCGGGGGAGAATACGCAGTATTTT. Its protein is CASSESGRLAGENTQYF.